A selection of T cell receptor beta chains follows, all from one sample in a study of CD8+CD57+ T cells in acquired aplastic anemia. TCRdb fed the reads into MiXCR, producing one record per CDR3 protein. There are hundreds of thousands of distinct CDR3 sequences in the sample; roughly 68% occur only once, and 3% to 5% lies in the top ten. Sequences were obtained from sorted CD4+, CD8+, or CD8+CD57+ T cells (not recorded which) from PBMCs. The origin of the receptors is a human donor in good health, serving as a control. CDR3s include the opening cysteine and the closing phenylalanine or tryptophan. D genes are given only for firm matches. Size is omitted from some rows. Given values are once, few, many or a class for expanded clones.

d_call: -
clone_size: -
v_call: TRBV15
j_call: TRBJ2-5
cdr3_length: 17
cdr3_aa: CATSVFRGEGRGETQYF
cdr3_nt: TGTGCCACCAGCGTGTTCCGGGGAGAGGGTAGAGGAGAGACCCAGTACTTC

d_call: -
clone_size: many
v_call: TRBV7-6
j_call: TRBJ1-1
cdr3_length: 12
cdr3_aa: CASSLSQSEAFF
cdr3_nt: TGTGCCAGCAGCTTAAGTCAGTCTGAAGCTTTCTTT

d_call: -
clone_size: -
v_call: TRBV15
j_call: TRBJ2-1
cdr3_length: 15
cdr3_aa: CATSRDSRTGGEQFF
cdr3_nt: TGTGCCACCAGCAGAGACAGTAGAACCGGCGGTGAGCAGTTCTTC

d_call: -
clone_size: -
v_call: TRBV5-4
j_call: TRBJ2-5
cdr3_length: 15
cdr3_aa: CASSLDATGPETQYF
cdr3_nt: TGTGCCAGCAGCTTGGACGCCACGGGGCCCGAGACCCAGTACTTC

d_call: -
clone_size: once
v_call: TRBV19
j_call: TRBJ2-7
cdr3_length: 15
cdr3_aa: CASRAKLRGLNEQYF
cdr3_nt: TGTGCCAGTAGGGCCAAATTGCGGGGCCTCAACGAGCAGTACTTC

d_call: -
clone_size: -
v_call: TRBV7-9
j_call: TRBJ1-2
cdr3_length: 13
cdr3_aa: CASSNRAAYGYTF
cdr3_nt: TGTGCCAGTAGTAACAGAGCAGCCTATGGCTACACCTTC

d_call: -
clone_size: once
v_call: TRBV5-1
j_call: TRBJ1-6
cdr3_length: 16
cdr3_aa: CASSSTGPFHGSPLHF
cdr3_nt: TGCGCCAGCAGCTCTACGGGACCTTTCCATGGGTCACCCCTCCACTTT

d_call: -
clone_size: -
v_call: TRBV2
j_call: TRBJ2-7
cdr3_length: 14
cdr3_aa: CASSVAGLVYEQYF
cdr3_nt: TGTGCCAGCAGTGTGGCCGGCCTAGTCTACGAGCAGTACTTC

d_call: -
clone_size: -
v_call: TRBV7-2
j_call: TRBJ1-4
cdr3_length: 14
cdr3_aa: CASSLARGFEKLFF
cdr3_nt: TGTGCCAGCAGCTTAGCCAGGGGCTTTGAAAAACTGTTTTTT

d_call: -
clone_size: -
v_call: TRBV7-2
j_call: TRBJ2-3
cdr3_length: 12
cdr3_aa: CASSRYIDTQYF
cdr3_nt: TGTGCCAGCAGCCGTTATATAGATACGCAGTATTTT

d_call: -
clone_size: -
v_call: TRBV2
j_call: TRBJ1-6
cdr3_length: 14
cdr3_aa: CASSPGTSNSPLGF
cdr3_nt: TGTGCCAGCAGCCCCGGGACGTCGAATTCACCCCTCGGCTTT

d_call: TRBD1
clone_size: -
v_call: TRBV7-7
j_call: TRBJ2-2
cdr3_length: 17
cdr3_aa: CASSFHRGAAQYLELFF
cdr3_nt: TGTGCCAGCAGCTTTCACAGGGGAGCAGCGCAGTACTTGGAGCTGTTTTTT

d_call: TRBD2
clone_size: once
v_call: TRBV24-1
j_call: TRBJ2-1
cdr3_length: 15
cdr3_aa: CATSDSVAGNNEQFF
cdr3_nt: TGTGCCACCAGTGATTCGGTAGCGGGGAACAATGAGCAGTTCTTC

d_call: -
clone_size: many
v_call: TRBV7-2
j_call: TRBJ2-2
cdr3_length: 15
cdr3_aa: CASSLVMGQTGELFF
cdr3_nt: TGTGCCAGCAGCTTAGTGATGGGGCAAACCGGGGAGCTGTTTTTT

d_call: TRBD1
clone_size: -
v_call: TRBV9
j_call: TRBJ2-5
cdr3_length: 14
cdr3_aa: CASSSDRYQETDNF
cdr3_nt: TGTGCCAGCAGCTCGGACAGGTACCAAGAGACCGATAACTTC

d_call: TRBD1
clone_size: -
v_call: TRBV15
j_call: TRBJ2-7
cdr3_length: 17
cdr3_aa: CATSRTGAGRTFYEQYF
cdr3_nt: TGTGCCACCAGCAGGACAGGGGCCGGAAGGACTTTCTACGAGCAGTACTTC

d_call: -
clone_size: few
v_call: TRBV20-1
j_call: TRBJ1-2
cdr3_length: 14
cdr3_aa: CSALPMAGTYGYTF
cdr3_nt: TGCAGTGCTCTACCCATGGCAGGTACCTATGGCTACACCTTC

d_call: -
clone_size: -
v_call: TRBV5-1
j_call: TRBJ2-1
cdr3_length: 14
cdr3_aa: CASSLQVAYNEQFF
cdr3_nt: TGCGCCAGCAGCTTGCAGGTAGCCTACAATGAGCAGTTCTTC

d_call: -
clone_size: -
v_call: TRBV10-1
j_call: TRBJ1-1
cdr3_length: 16
cdr3_aa: CASSSIVGPMNAEAFF
cdr3_nt: TGTGCCAGCAGTTCAATCGTGGGCCCCATGAACGCTGAAGCTTTCTTT

d_call: TRBD1
clone_size: many
v_call: TRBV13
j_call: TRBJ1-2
cdr3_length: 12
cdr3_aa: CASSDRDYGYTF
cdr3_nt: TGTGCCAGCAGCGACAGGGACTATGGCTACACCTTC

d_call: -
clone_size: -
v_call: TRBV10-3
j_call: TRBJ1-3
cdr3_length: 14
cdr3_aa: CANLRDTSGNTIYF
cdr3_nt: TGTGCCAACCTCCGGGACACCTCTGGAAACACCATATATTTT

d_call: -
clone_size: -
v_call: TRBV7-9
j_call: TRBJ1-6
cdr3_length: 17
cdr3_aa: CASSSFREGRRGSPLHF
cdr3_nt: TGTGCCAGCAGCTCGTTCAGGGAGGGACGTAGGGGTTCACCCCTCCACTTT

d_call: -
clone_size: many
v_call: TRBV2
j_call: TRBJ1-5
cdr3_length: 15
cdr3_aa: CASSVWGKGNQPQHF
cdr3_nt: TGTGCCAGCAGTGTCTGGGGGAAGGGGAATCAGCCCCAGCATTTT

d_call: -
clone_size: -
v_call: TRBV25-1
j_call: TRBJ2-7
cdr3_length: 15
cdr3_aa: CASSQPGQVVYEQYF
cdr3_nt: TGTGCCAGCAGTCAACCGGGCCAGGTCGTCTACGAGCAGTACTTC